This note documents a single TCR beta chain sequence. This clonotype was recorded a few times. This receptor's antigen is unknown. Base qualities are not provided; no much larger clone lies one nucleotide away. The library was made by 5' RACE. Reads for this sample came from an Illumina HiSeq 2000. A universal primer binding site was introduced by template switching, and a unique molecular identifier was present in the final cDNA, enabling accurate counting of TCR cDNA molecules. First-strand cDNA for TCR alpha and beta chains was synthesized from specific primers in the conserved constant-segment region. To control for contamination, every cDNA library carried two barcodes: a SMART-Mk sample barcode plus Illumina barcodes. TruSeq adapter sequences along with Illumina sample barcodes were introduced in two successive PCR steps. The TCR alpha and beta cDNA libraries were sequenced on the Illumina HiSeq platform using custom primers. The study's own analysis went as follows. MiGEC processed the raw reads to extract unique molecular identifiers, while MiXCR was used to determine the CDR3 positions. For each individual, recombination models were inferred using an EM algorithm with the repgenHMM and IGoR tools. The analysis of shared clonotypes was done with the tcR package in R, with sharing normalized by the product of cloneset sizes. Out-of-frame nonproductive sequences were analyzed to study raw recombination free of thymic and clonal selection effects. TCRdb trimmed public reads at Q25 via fastp, called clones via MiXCR and kept in-frame beta chains. All rows with the same CDR3 protein become a single entry with the most common DNA and genes. The V and J calls, along with clone size, are taken from TCRdb and not from the paper's own processing. The sample contains approximately 250,000 distinct CDR3 sequences, 5% to 7% of them found a single time. The leading ten clones occupy roughly 14% of the sample.

The data belong to a study of identical twins (TCRdb year 2016). Regarding the research as a whole: TCR alpha and beta repertoires from monozygotic twins, unrelated adults of various ages and cord blood were deep-sequenced to test whether fetal clonotypes persist. Replicate twin experiments were performed at different times using different library preparation protocols to rule out contamination.

What the authors observed across the whole study: Fewer insertions were carried by abundant cord blood beta clonotypes; a weaker similar trend was observed in young adult naive repertoires, while no such trend was observed in memory repertoires. Compared with coincidental sharing between unrelated individuals, out-of-frame TCR alpha sequences shared between twins showed an excess of sequences with low generation probability. The excess sharing between twins in beta out-of-frame sequences was weaker because fewer shared sequences reduced the signal-to-noise ratio. Out-of-frame TCR alpha sharing in monozygotic twins was systematically underestimated by recombination models, whereas sharing between unrelated individuals was in agreement with the recombination models. Because the same donors could not be followed over many years, the conclusions relied on cross-sectional statistical analysis. Zero-insertion analyses could be partly confounded by invariant T cells such as MAIT and iNKT, though diverse VJ usage argued against such confounding for most clonotypes.

Only healthy Caucasian donors were included. The twin cohort consisted of three pairs of female monozygotic twins, all aged roughly 18 to 30 years. Positive isolation kits from Invitrogen were used to isolate the CD4+ and CD8+ T cell populations. The CDR3 contains 15 residues, cysteine and phenylalanine counted. Only the CDR3 DNA stays, 45 bases, in frame from base 1. V is reduced by 5 bases and J by 11 bases, leaving a spacing of 20 bases between them. CDR1 and CDR2 (SGDLS, YYNGEE) derive from the germline V gene. These same records also appear under a second study, on T cells expressing NK-cell markers. Looking at the second paper: In sorted CD3+CD56+NKG2C+, CD3+CD56+NKG2C- and CD3+CD56-NKG2C+ T-cell subsets from several donors, TCR beta-chain repertoires were profiled. Among the eight sequenced donors, seven were HCMV-seropositive and one was HCMV-seronegative. To restrict sorting to alphabetaTCR-expressing T cells, an anti-gammadeltaTCR antibody was added in several experiments. In more than 5 donors, the dominant CD3+CD56+NKG2C+ clonotypes were found to rank among the top 10 CD8+ clonotypes and to make up about 1.0-7.5% of CD8+ T cells. Those dominant clonotypes were again the most abundant among CD3+CD56-NKG2C+ cells in several donors, at roughly 25-65%. Whether the expanded NKG2C-expressing T cell clones were specific for HCMV antigens was left unclear. All eight donors whose samples were sequenced were randomly selected healthy volunteers, three of them men and five women. To determine HCMV serostatus, a commercial ELISA kit was used to detect HCMV-specific IgG in serum. MIGEC handled demultiplexing of the reads and grouping by UMI, while MiTCR was used to assemble and quantify clonotypes. To exclude erroneous sequences, only TCR cDNA sequences supported by at least two reads were retained. The tcR package was used for downstream repertoire analysis, with clonotypes matched between fractions based on CDR3 nucleotide sequence plus V segment. VDJmatch was used to annotate antigen specificity against VDJdb, with one amino acid substitution in CDR3 allowed.

Sequenced input: CD8+ T cells sorted from blood. Recombination joined TRBV9 with TRBJ1-6; the D gene is unclear. This TCR derives from a woman aged 18-29 years in good health. This receptor has the CDR3 CASSPGRVVRAPLHF. The nucleotides read TGTGCCAGCAGTCCTGGACGGGTGGTTCGAGCACCCCTCCACTTT.